What follows are 10 T cell receptor beta chains derived from one specimen sequenced in a study of shared T cell receptors in the human thymus. Repertoires were generated with immunoSEQ multiplex PCR, while TCRdb's copy carries only in-frame clones and drops some. The top ten clones hold 0.0094% of a sample with over 650,000 clones, around 87% of them seen once. These data are also associated with another study on human thymus T cells.

The sample comprised thymocytes. Every receptor here comes from a boy younger than two with a congenital heart defect.

This chain uses TRBV19 with TRBJ2-7; unclear D gene. Trimming took off 5 bases at V and 0 bases at J, with 11 bases between the two ends. This CDR3 spans 14 amino acids. CDR1 is LNHDA and CDR2 is SQIVND in the germline V gene (reference sequence). The CDR3 DNA follows: TGTGCCAGTAGTCCCGCCTACCCCTCCTACGAGCAGTACTTC. Translation gives CASSPAYPSYEQYF.

The gene calls are TRBV7-6 and TRBJ2-7; D possibly corresponds to TRBD1 (5 bases). This CDR3 spans 12 amino acids. Germline loops: CDR1 SGHVS, CDR2 FNYEAQ. V lost 2 bases and J lost 3, with 5 bases in between. The CDR3, as DNA: TGTGCCAGCAGCTTACAGGGCTACGAGCAGTACTTC. Translation gives CASSLQGYEQYF.

This chain connects TRBV6-6 to TRBJ2-7; D is uncertain. The V gene lost 0 bases and the J gene lost 3 bases, with 9 bases spanning the gap. The CDR3 covers 14 residues. Germline CDR1 reads MNHNY; CDR2 reads SVGAGI (reference sequence). CDR3 sequence reads: CASSYSNSNYEQYF. The CDR3 DNA sequence: TGTGCCAGCAGTTACTCGAACTCGAACTACGAGCAGTACTTC.

The V gene is TRBV28, the J gene TRBJ1-6, with 7 positions matching TRBD1. There are 19 residues in the CDR3. Germline trimming cut 5 bases from V and 1 base from J; bases unmatched to any gene: 14. CDR1 and CDR2 (germline): MDHEN, SYDVKM. The CDR3 loop is CASSAPHRGTKSYNSPLHF. In DNA form, the CDR3 reads TGTGCCAGCAGTGCCCCCCACAGGGGAACAAAATCCTATAATTCACCCCTCCACTTT.

V usage is TRBV4-3 and J usage is TRBJ2-2, with 7 bases that match TRBD2. The V segment lost 0 bases and the J segment 5 bases; nucleotides outside the gene matches: 9. CDR1 and CDR2 from the germline V gene are LGHNA and YSLEER. The CDR3 sequence is 17 residues long. The CDR3 spells CASSQDLGLADTGELFF. For the CDR3, the DNA is TGCGCCAGCAGCCAAGATCTCGGCCTAGCGGATACCGGGGAGCTGTTTTTT.

In regard to this clone: The junction does not match germline at one end; this may be a read error. The chain joins TRBV6-1 to TRBJ1-5; 9 bases are shared with TRBD1. The germline CDR1 and CDR2 sequences are MNHNS and SASEGT. CDR3 length equals 15 residues. Here the CDR3 DNA reads TGTGCCAGCACCGGGACAGGGAATAGCAATCAGCTCCAGCATTTT. Translated, it gives CASTGTGNSNQLQHF.

The rearrangement joins TRBV5-1 to TRBJ2-5, with D perhaps matching TRBD2 (6 bases). Trimming cost V 2 bases and J 2 bases, with 13 bases left between them. Germline V gives CDR1 SGHRS, CDR2 YFSETQ. The CDR3 totals 15 residues. CDR3 in DNA: TGCGCCAGCAGCTTAACGGGAGTGTCACAAGAGACCCAGTACTTC. This translates into CASSLTGVSQETQYF.

The chain links TRBV30 to TRBJ1-2, with D perhaps TRBD1 (5 bases). Deletions cut 3 bases from V and 0 bases from J, with 8 bases between. Per the germline V gene, CDR1 is GTSNPN and CDR2 is SVGIG (reference sequence). This CDR3 region has 13 residues. The CDR3 DNA reads TGTGCCTGGAGCGAAGGGGCTAACTATGGCTACACCTTC. This translates into CAWSEGANYGYTF.

This chain connects TRBV28 to TRBJ2-7, with TRBD2 as a possible D gene (6 bases). Trimming removed 6 bases at V and 7 bases at J, with 22 bases between. Looked up from germline, CDR1 is MDHEN and CDR2 is SYDVKM. The length of the CDR3 is 15 residues. The CDR3 region is CASRVDRDSRGEQYF. In nucleotides, the CDR3 is TGTGCCAGCAGGGTTGACCGGGACTCACGGGGGGAGCAGTACTTC. Drawing the rest from reference TRBV28 and TRBJ2-7, the complete variable domain is DVKVTQSSRYLVKRTGEKVFLECVQDMDHENMFWYRQDPGLGLRLIYFSYDVKMKEKGDIPEGYSVSREKKERFSLILESASTNQTSMYLCASRVDRDSRGEQYFGPGTRLTVT.

This clone was detected once. The chain links TRBV28 to TRBJ2-1; TRBD2 agrees at 7 bases. The J segment lost 3 bases and the V segment lost 2 bases, leaving 4 bases of the junction unmatched. CDR3 length: 15 amino acids. In germline, CDR1 is MDHEN, CDR2 SYDVKM. The CDR3 spells CASSLAGVSYNEQFF. The CDR3 region has the DNA TGTGCCAGCAGTTTAGCGGGGGTCAGCTACAATGAGCAGTTCTTC.